This T cell receptor beta chain was observed in a study of T cell responses to AZD1222 COVID-19 vaccine. Using immunoSEQ multiplex PCR, the repertoire was profiled, and TCRdb retains in-frame clones only, with some absent. The sample lists around 140,000 clones, roughly 85% seen once, with 7.9% in the top ten. The CDR3 consists of 13 residues. From germline, CDR1 is SGHAT and CDR2 FQNNGV. V was trimmed by 4 bases and J by 10 bases, leaving 11 bases between them. General observations from the study: The sample set comprised mostly white British donors with more females, and clonal diversity was possibly underestimated. Breadth and depth of Spike-specific TCRs rose after two AZD1222 doses. The reported proportion of spike-specific TCRs targeting unmutated variant regions was nearly half.

In the case of this clone: Antigen unknown.

This sequence originates from an adult who received the MenACWY meningococcal vaccine as a control. The chain combines TRBV11-2 with TRBJ1-6, with D perhaps TRBD1 (5 bases). The sample consisted of peripheral blood, taken 28 days after the second dose of the MenACWY control vaccine. This chain's CDR3 is CASSSAGNSPLHF. The CDR3 DNA reads as TGTGCCAGCAGCTCCGCAGGGAACTCACCCCTCCACTTT.